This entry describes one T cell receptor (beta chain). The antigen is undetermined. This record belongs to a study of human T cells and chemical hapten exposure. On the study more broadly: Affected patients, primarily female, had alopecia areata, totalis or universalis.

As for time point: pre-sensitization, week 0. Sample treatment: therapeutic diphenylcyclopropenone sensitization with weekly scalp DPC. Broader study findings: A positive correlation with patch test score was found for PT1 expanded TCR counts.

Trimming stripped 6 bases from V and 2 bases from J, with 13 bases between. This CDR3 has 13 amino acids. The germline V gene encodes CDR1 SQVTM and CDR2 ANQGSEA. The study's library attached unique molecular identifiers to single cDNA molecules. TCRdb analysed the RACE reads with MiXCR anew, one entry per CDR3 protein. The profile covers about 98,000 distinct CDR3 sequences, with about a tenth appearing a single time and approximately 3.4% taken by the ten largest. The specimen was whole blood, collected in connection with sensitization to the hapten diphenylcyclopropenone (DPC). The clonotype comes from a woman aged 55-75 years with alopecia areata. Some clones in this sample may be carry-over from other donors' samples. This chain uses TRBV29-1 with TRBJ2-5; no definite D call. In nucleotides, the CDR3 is TGCAGCGTGAAGGAACAGCTTCAAGAGACCCAGTACTTC. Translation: CSVKEQLQETQYF.